Listed below are T cell receptor beta chains from one sample, sequenced in a study of T cell responses to AZD1222 COVID-19 vaccine. Assay used: immunoSEQ multiplex PCR; TCRdb lists only in-frame clones, some missing. Here the sample spans over 90,000 clones, 90% to 95% being singletons. Source: peripheral blood, taken on day 0 of AZD1222 vaccination. The receptor source for this set is an adult in good health. The CDR3 runs from the conserved cysteine through the conserved F or W. Each record gives: clone size, V gene, D gene, J gene, CDR3 protein, CDR3 DNA. A D gene is named only where the DNA matches it firmly. A row's size may be missing; if present it is once, few, many or a size class.

-,TRBV10-2,TRBD2,TRBJ2-7,CGTSGRASSYEQYF,TGCGGGACTAGCGGGAGGGCGAGCTCCTACGAGCAGTACTTC
-,TRBV6-4,-,TRBJ2-7,CASSDSWGRPPYEQYF,TGTGCCAGCAGTGACTCTTGGGGGAGGCCCCCCTACGAGCAGTACTTC
-,TRBV23-1,TRBD1,TRBJ2-1,CASTSTSSIGTGYNEQFF,TGCGCCAGCACCTCAACTTCCTCGATCGGGACAGGTTACAATGAGCAGTTCTTC
-,TRBV18,-,TRBJ2-2,CASSPPVNTGELFF,TGTGCCAGCTCACCACCTGTTAACACCGGGGAGCTGTTTTTT
-,TRBV5-1,-,TRBJ1-5,CASSYDSLNQPQHF,TGCGCCAGCAGCTACGACAGCCTCAATCAGCCCCAGCATTTT
-,TRBV9,-,TRBJ2-7,CASSVGQGKTYEQYF,TGTGCCAGCAGCGTAGGGCAGGGAAAAACCTACGAGCAGTACTTC
once,TRBV7-2,-,TRBJ2-7,CASSGALGRVLIHYEQYF,TGTGCCAGCAGCGGTGCCCTGGGTAGGGTACTAATTCACTACGAGCAGTACTTC
-,TRBV5-1,-,TRBJ1-1,CASTQTGTPEDGAFF,TGCGCCAGCACACAAACCGGGACCCCCGAGGATGGAGCTTTCTTT
few,TRBV30,-,TRBJ1-2,CAWMTERGGYTF,TGTGCCTGGATGACGGAGCGGGGAGGCTACACCTTC
-,TRBV30,-,TRBJ1-5,CAWSLGPLYPQHF,TGTGCCTGGAGTTTGGGCCCCCTTTATCCCCAGCATTTT
-,TRBV5-1,-,TRBJ2-7,CASSSEFHPYEQYF,TGCGCCAGCAGCTCCGAATTCCACCCCTACGAGCAGTACTTC
-,TRBV6-5,-,TRBJ2-5,CASSYSPTNQETQYF,TGTGCCAGCAGTTACTCTCCAACCAACCAAGAGACCCAGTACTTC
-,TRBV5-1,TRBD1,TRBJ1-6,CASSLEGQGDSYNSPLHF,TGCGCCAGCAGCTTGGAGGGACAGGGTGACTCCTATAATTCACCCCTCCACTTT
-,TRBV16,-,TRBJ2-4,CASSQSSRTAPQYF,TGTGCCAGCAGCCAATCTTCTAGGACGGCCCCACAGTACTTC
-,TRBV30,TRBD2,TRBJ2-3,CAWSVPGGRASGTDTQYF,TGTGCCTGGAGTGTACCGGGCGGGAGGGCCTCCGGCACAGATACGCAGTATTTT
-,TRBV18,-,TRBJ1-4,CASSYTGSEDEKLFF,TGTGCCAGCTCCTACACAGGGTCGGAAGATGAAAAACTGTTTTTT
-,TRBV11-3,TRBD2,TRBJ2-7,CASSLSGSLHEQYF,TGTGCCAGCAGCTTGAGCGGGAGCCTCCACGAGCAGTACTTC
-,TRBV12-3/TRBV12-4,TRBD1,TRBJ1-2,CASSRQGAGGYTF,TGTGCCAGCAGTCGACAGGGGGCCGGTGGCTACACCTTC
-,TRBV7-2,-,TRBJ2-7,CASSSGGPLYEQYF,TGTGCCAGCAGCTCAGGAGGTCCCCTCTACGAGCAGTACTTC
-,TRBV6-5,-,TRBJ1-5,CASSYGGSSQPQHF,TGTGCCAGCAGTTACGGGGGGAGTAGTCAGCCCCAGCATTTT
-,TRBV24-1,TRBD2,TRBJ2-3,CATSDRTSGRETDTQYF,TGTGCCACCAGCGATAGGACTAGCGGGAGAGAAACAGATACGCAGTATTTT
-,TRBV5-6,-,TRBJ2-4,CASSQPATKNIQYF,TGTGCCAGCAGTCAGCCGGCGACCAAAAACATTCAGTACTTC
-,TRBV18,TRBD1,TRBJ1-1,CASSPTGQGMNTEAFF,TGTGCCAGCTCACCGACGGGACAGGGAATGAACACTGAAGCTTTCTTT
-,TRBV5-6,-,TRBJ2-4,CASSLASRQINIQYF,TGTGCCAGCAGCTTGGCGTCTAGACAGATCAACATTCAGTACTTC
-,TRBV7-9,TRBD2,TRBJ2-3,CASSHRLAASTDTQYF,TGTGCCAGCAGCCACAGACTAGCGGCTAGCACAGATACGCAGTATTTT
-,TRBV7-2,-,TRBJ2-7,CASSPRRGAYEQYF,TGTGCCAGCAGCCCCCGCCGCGGAGCCTACGAGCAGTACTTC
-,TRBV29-1,-,TRBJ2-5,CSVAGSAETQYF,TGCAGCGTTGCGGGTAGCGCAGAGACCCAGTACTTC